This T cell receptor (beta chain) came from a study of Ad26.COV2.S vaccination and SARS-CoV-2 variants. On the study more broadly: Ad26.COV2.S arm of COV1001 included the donor. Each vaccinee took Ad26.COV2.S intramuscularly, once or twice 56 days apart. General study results and limits: Breadth, reportedly substantial, characterized the spike-specific CD8+ and CD4+ T cell responses after vaccination. Placebo recipients and vaccine recipients were similar in non-spike TCR breadth.

Here immunoSEQ multiplex PCR was the method, and the copy in TCRdb shows in-frame clones only, minus some. Of 350,000 to 450,000 clones listed, over 75% are singletons. On this clone: Antigen specificity is unknown.

The treatment was: 15 to 20 received Ad26.COV2.S at low or high dose, single or two shots; roughly five received placebo; per-sample allocation not given. On day 63 after the first injection, vaccine and placebo recipients gave samples. This CDR3 spans 17 amino acids. CDR1 and CDR2 from the germline V gene are MNHNY and SVGAGI (reference sequence). J lost 3 bases, V lost 5 bases, and 14 bases had no gene match. The source of this sequence is a person aged 18-65 years who received the Ad26.COV2.S COVID-19 vaccine or a placebo. Source: peripheral blood, taken in a trial of Ad26.COV2.S vaccine versus placebo. The V call is TRBV6-6, the J call TRBJ2-5; 8 bases line up with TRBD2. CDR3 coding DNA: TGTGCCAGCAGTCCCGTTGGCGCGGGGGGCTTTAAAGAGACCCAGTACTTC. Amino acid sequence: CASSPVGAGGFKETQYF.